The rows below give T cell receptor beta chains drawn from one sample of a study of OX40 agonist ivuxolimab in advanced cancers. Assay used: immunoSEQ multiplex PCR; TCRdb lists only in-frame clones, some missing. The sample shows 50,000 to 60,000 clones, approximately 89% of them seen only once. The sample consisted of CD4+ or CD8+ T cells sorted from blood, taken in a trial of the OX40 agonist ivuxolimab. The receptors derive from an adult with an advanced solid tumor such as melanoma, head and neck, liver or kidney cancer. The CDR3 runs from the conserved cysteine through the conserved F or W. D genes are given only for firm matches. Rows give clone size only sometimes, using once, few, many, or a class for an expanded clone.

abundance: .
j_gene: TRBJ2-3
v_gene: TRBV10-1
d_gene: .
CDR3aa: CASSDGGPTTDTQYF
CDR3nt: TGCGCCAGCAGTGACGGGGGGCCCACCACAGATACGCAGTATTTT

abundance: .
j_gene: TRBJ1-1
v_gene: TRBV10-1
d_gene: TRBD1
CDR3aa: CASRGQGTAEAFF
CDR3nt: TGCGCCAGCAGGGGACAGGGGACGGCTGAAGCTTTCTTT

abundance: .
j_gene: TRBJ1-1
v_gene: TRBV19
d_gene: .
CDR3aa: CAISPALNTEAFF
CDR3nt: TGTGCCATTAGCCCGGCCCTGAACACTGAAGCTTTCTTT

abundance: .
j_gene: TRBJ2-1
v_gene: TRBV21-1
d_gene: .
CDR3aa: CASSKAPVEQFF
CDR3nt: TGTGCCAGCAGCAAAGCCCCAGTTGAGCAGTTCTTC

abundance: .
j_gene: TRBJ1-5
v_gene: TRBV19
d_gene: .
CDR3aa: CASKYGSGQPQHF
CDR3nt: TGTGCCAGTAAATACGGGTCGGGACAGCCCCAGCATTTT

abundance: .
j_gene: TRBJ1-1
v_gene: TRBV7-8
d_gene: .
CDR3aa: CASSSPGLENTEAFF
CDR3nt: TGTGCCAGCAGCTCCCCAGGGTTGGAGAACACTGAAGCTTTCTTT

abundance: .
j_gene: TRBJ2-1
v_gene: TRBV11-2
d_gene: TRBD2
CDR3aa: CASSLGGGPNEQFF
CDR3nt: TGTGCCAGCAGCTTAGGGGGAGGGCCTAATGAGCAGTTCTTC

abundance: once
j_gene: TRBJ2-5
v_gene: TRBV11-2
d_gene: .
CDR3aa: CASSGGTQYF
CDR3nt: TGTGCCAGCAGTGGTGGGACCCAGTACTTC

abundance: .
j_gene: TRBJ2-1
v_gene: TRBV4-2
d_gene: .
CDR3aa: CASSPLVTYNEQFF
CDR3nt: TGTGCCAGCAGCCCCCTAGTCACGTACAATGAGCAGTTCTTC

abundance: .
j_gene: TRBJ2-1
v_gene: TRBV28
d_gene: .
CDR3aa: CASSPGYNEQFF
CDR3nt: TGTGCCAGCAGCCCTGGATACAATGAGCAGTTCTTC

abundance: .
j_gene: TRBJ2-7
v_gene: TRBV5-4
d_gene: .
CDR3aa: CASSLGAGGADDEQYF
CDR3nt: TGTGCCAGCAGCTTGGGGGCTGGAGGGGCCGACGACGAGCAGTACTTC

abundance: .
j_gene: TRBJ2-5
v_gene: TRBV27
d_gene: TRBD1
CDR3aa: CASSLFRGRGETQYF
CDR3nt: TGTGCCAGCAGTTTATTCAGGGGGCGCGGAGAGACCCAGTACTTC

abundance: .
j_gene: TRBJ2-3
v_gene: TRBV29-1
d_gene: .
CDR3aa: CSVVWQGTQYF
CDR3nt: TGCAGCGTTGTATGGCAGGGTACGCAGTATTTT

abundance: .
j_gene: TRBJ2-5
v_gene: TRBV7-2
d_gene: .
CDR3aa: CASSLVPETQYF
CDR3nt: TGTGCCAGCAGCTTAGTTCCAGAGACCCAGTACTTC

abundance: .
j_gene: TRBJ2-1
v_gene: TRBV5-6
d_gene: .
CDR3aa: CASSINNEQFF
CDR3nt: TGTGCCAGCAGCATTAACAATGAGCAGTTCTTC

abundance: .
j_gene: TRBJ1-1
v_gene: TRBV5-4
d_gene: TRBD1
CDR3aa: CASSLQTGGTEAFF
CDR3nt: TGTGCCAGCAGCTTACAGACAGGGGGGACTGAAGCTTTCTTT

abundance: .
j_gene: TRBJ2-4
v_gene: TRBV27
d_gene: .
CDR3aa: CASSLSSSLNIQYF
CDR3nt: TGTGCCAGCAGTTTATCTTCTAGTTTGAACATTCAGTACTTC

abundance: .
j_gene: TRBJ1-2
v_gene: TRBV28
d_gene: TRBD1
CDR3aa: CASSLSYLTGGPLRGYTF
CDR3nt: TGTGCCAGCAGTTTATCCTATTTAACAGGGGGGCCTTTACGTGGCTACACCTTC

abundance: .
j_gene: TRBJ1-1
v_gene: TRBV28
d_gene: TRBD1
CDR3aa: CASTLTGEGNTEAFF
CDR3nt: TGTGCCAGCACTTTAACAGGGGAGGGTAACACTGAAGCTTTCTTT

abundance: .
j_gene: TRBJ2-3
v_gene: TRBV27
d_gene: TRBD2
CDR3aa: CASSPSGSSDTQYF
CDR3nt: TGTGCCAGCAGTCCTAGCGGGAGCTCAGATACGCAGTATTTT

abundance: .
j_gene: TRBJ2-3
v_gene: TRBV2
d_gene: TRBD1
CDR3aa: CASSGDTGAFDTQYF
CDR3nt: TGTGCCAGCAGCGGCGATACAGGGGCCTTCGATACGCAGTATTTT

abundance: .
j_gene: TRBJ2-1
v_gene: TRBV28
d_gene: .
CDR3aa: CASSGLGASYNEQFF
CDR3nt: TGTGCCAGCAGTGGCCTGGGGGCCTCCTACAATGAGCAGTTCTTC

abundance: .
j_gene: TRBJ2-1
v_gene: TRBV28
d_gene: .
CDR3aa: CASSFPGSDYNEQFF
CDR3nt: TGTGCCAGCAGTTTCCCAGGGTCGGACTACAATGAGCAGTTCTTC

abundance: .
j_gene: TRBJ2-5
v_gene: TRBV28
d_gene: .
CDR3aa: CASSLTLGGETQYF
CDR3nt: TGTGCCAGCAGTTTAACTCTGGGGGGCGAGACCCAGTACTTC

abundance: once
j_gene: TRBJ2-2
v_gene: TRBV7-9
d_gene: .
CDR3aa: CASSDSGLGFTGELFF
CDR3nt: TGTGCCAGCAGCGACTCGGGTTTAGGCTTCACCGGGGAGCTGTTTTTT

abundance: once
j_gene: TRBJ1-5
v_gene: TRBV27
d_gene: .
CDR3aa: CASTPGVGNQPQHF
CDR3nt: TGTGCCAGCACCCCAGGGGTGGGCAATCAGCCCCAGCATTTT

abundance: .
j_gene: TRBJ1-2
v_gene: TRBV5-8
d_gene: .
CDR3aa: CASSLPTPRGQSNF
CDR3nt: TGTGCCAGCAGCCTGCCCACACCACGAGGACAGTCTAACTTC

abundance: .
j_gene: TRBJ2-3
v_gene: TRBV14
d_gene: .
CDR3aa: CASSQGLTGTDTQYF
CDR3nt: TGTGCCAGCAGCCAGGGGCTAACTGGCACAGATACGCAGTATTTT

abundance: .
j_gene: TRBJ2-7
v_gene: TRBV7-2
d_gene: .
CDR3aa: CASSLTPGSSYEQYF
CDR3nt: TGTGCCAGCAGCTTAACGCCAGGGAGCTCCTACGAGCAGTACTTC